The text below deals with one T cell receptor (beta chain). Time point meaning: pre-sensitization, week 0. Treatment indicated: therapeutic diphenylcyclopropenone sensitization with weekly scalp DPC. Prior to each patch test being applied, blood was drawn. The sample originates from a study of human T cells and chemical hapten exposure. Original methodology: Sequenced samples showed a median of around 96,000 TCRs each, with counts running from around 20,000 to 690,000. TCRdb itself ran the RACE reads through MiXCR, one entry per CDR3 protein. TCRdb, rather than the study authors, made the V and J calls. The sample shows around 95,000 distinct CDR3 sequences, 10% to 14% of them seen only once. Germline CDR1 reads MNHEY; CDR2 reads SMNVEV (reference sequence). This CDR3 is 13 amino acids long. V gave up 6 bases and J gave up 6 bases, with 12 bases separating them.

The receptor comes from a woman aged 55-75 years with alopecia areata. Some clones in this sample may be carry-over from other donors' samples. The J gene is TRBJ1-5, the V gene TRBV27, with D unclear. Sequenced here: whole blood, sampled in connection with sensitization to the hapten diphenylcyclopropenone (DPC). The CDR3: CASSEARGQPQHF. CDR3 DNA sequence: TGTGCCAGCAGCGAAGCAAGAGGTCAGCCCCAGCATTTT.